This T cell receptor beta chain was identified during a study of cytomegalovirus exposure and HLA in healthy donors. As for the study in general: Later, an analysis reported that the 95 to 150 validation repertoires had used the same platform as the approximately 690 first-cohort repertoires. Whole-study results and caveats: The classifier reportedly diagnosed cytomegalovirus status with high sensitivity and specificity.

Generated by immunoSEQ multiplex PCR, the TCRdb table keeps only in-frame clones and is missing some. The table records 160,000 or so clones, around 86% of them present only once. The CDR3 sequence is 13 residues long. The germline gives CDR1 GTSNPN, CDR2 SVGIG (reference sequence). Trimming pared 2 bases from V and 4 bases from J, leaving 9 bases between. This clone has a handful of counts. The antigen remains unidentified. Sequenced material: PBMCs. This receptor was obtained from a man aged 18 to 29 in good health and CMV-seropositive. The gene calls are TRBV30 and TRBJ1-5; D is perhaps TRBD1 (6 bases). The CDR3 DNA sequence: TGTGCCTGGAGTAGACAGGATAATCAGCCCCAGCATTTT. This gives the protein CAWSRQDNQPQHF.